The entry that follows covers one T cell receptor (beta chain) sequence. This record comes from a study of blood T cell repertoires in COVID-19. Study-level background: Donors in the United States, Italy and Spain gave samples during acute or convalescent COVID-19. Sources were T cells, B-cell-depleted T cells, or PBMCs; the material itself was cDNA or gDNA.

Per the study methods: Nucleated cell counts were estimated from reference gene primer amplification. Only in-frame clones appear in the TCRdb table, and some are missing; sequencing was by immunoSEQ multiplex PCR. V and J calls and clone size are copied from that table; D and trimming were computed from the DNA. The sample holds 150,000 to 200,000 clones; approximately 90% are singletons and the top ten take approximately 4.4%. V was cut by 1 base and J by 6 bases, with 18 bases left in between. The CDR3 length is 17 residues. Germline-derived CDR1 and CDR2 are SGHTA and FQGNSA. This TCR came from a human donor in a cohort sampled during active COVID-19. This sequence joins TRBV7-2 and TRBJ2-2; D possibly corresponds to TRBD1 (5 bases). Sequenced input: peripheral blood. Written as DNA, the CDR3 is TGTGCCAGCAGCTTAGAGACTTTTGTCAGGGCCCCCGGGGAGCTGTTTTTT. Amino acid sequence: CASSLETFVRAPGELFF.